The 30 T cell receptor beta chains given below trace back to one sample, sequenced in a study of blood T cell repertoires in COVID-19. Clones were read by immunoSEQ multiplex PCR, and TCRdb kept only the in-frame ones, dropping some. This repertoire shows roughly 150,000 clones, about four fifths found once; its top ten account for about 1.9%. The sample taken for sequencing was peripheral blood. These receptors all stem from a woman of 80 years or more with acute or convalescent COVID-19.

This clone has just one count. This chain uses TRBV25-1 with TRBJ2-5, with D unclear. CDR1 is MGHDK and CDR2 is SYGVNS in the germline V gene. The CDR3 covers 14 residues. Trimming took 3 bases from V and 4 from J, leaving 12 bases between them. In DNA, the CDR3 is TGTGCCAGCAGTGATATTGTCCCGAGAGAGACCCAGTACTTC. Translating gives CASSDIVPRETQYF.

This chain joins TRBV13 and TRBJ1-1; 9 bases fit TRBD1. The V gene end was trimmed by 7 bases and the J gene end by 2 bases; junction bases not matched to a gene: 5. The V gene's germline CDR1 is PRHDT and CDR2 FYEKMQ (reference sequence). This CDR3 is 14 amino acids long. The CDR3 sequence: CASTLDRGNTEAFF. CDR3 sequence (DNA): TGTGCCAGCACCCTGGACAGGGGAAACACTGAAGCTTTCTTT.

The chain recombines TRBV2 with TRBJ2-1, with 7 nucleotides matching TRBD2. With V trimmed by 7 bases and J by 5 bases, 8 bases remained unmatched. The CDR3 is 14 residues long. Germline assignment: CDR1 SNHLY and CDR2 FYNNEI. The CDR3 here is CASNGRGGNNEQFF. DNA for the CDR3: TGTGCCAGCAACGGTCGGGGAGGGAACAATGAGCAGTTCTTC.

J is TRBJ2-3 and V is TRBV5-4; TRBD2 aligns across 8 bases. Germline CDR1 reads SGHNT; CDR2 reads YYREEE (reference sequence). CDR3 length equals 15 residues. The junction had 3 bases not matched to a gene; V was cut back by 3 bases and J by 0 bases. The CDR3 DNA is TGTGCCAGCAGCTCCCCGGGGGGGAGCACAGATACGCAGTATTTT. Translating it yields CASSSPGGSTDTQYF.

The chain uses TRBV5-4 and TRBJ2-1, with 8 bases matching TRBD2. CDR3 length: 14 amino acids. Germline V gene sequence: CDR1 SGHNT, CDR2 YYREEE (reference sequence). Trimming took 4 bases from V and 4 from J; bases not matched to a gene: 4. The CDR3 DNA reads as TGTGCCAGCAGCCCGGGACTAGTGTACAATGAGCAGTTCTTC. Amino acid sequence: CASSPGLVYNEQFF.

Written as DNA, the CDR3 is TGTGCCAGTAGCAATGGACAGATCGACACTGAAGCTTTCTTT. Translated: CASSNGQIDTEAFF. The chain combines TRBV19 with TRBJ1-1; D may be TRBD1 (6 bases). Germline V gene lookup returns CDR1 LNHDA and CDR2 SQIVND (reference sequence). This CDR3 is built from 14 residues. V lost 6 bases to trimming and J lost 3 bases, with 14 bases between them.

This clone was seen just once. The CDR3 is CASSQVSDRGEQFF. CDR3 DNA sequence: TGCGCCAGCAGCCAAGTTTCCGACCGGGGTGAGCAGTTCTTC. This rearrangement joins TRBV4-1 to TRBJ2-1; D is perhaps TRBD2 (5 bases). Germline loops: CDR1 MGHRA, CDR2 YSYEKL. V shed 1 base and J shed 9 bases, with 13 bases lying between them. CDR3 length: 14 amino acids.

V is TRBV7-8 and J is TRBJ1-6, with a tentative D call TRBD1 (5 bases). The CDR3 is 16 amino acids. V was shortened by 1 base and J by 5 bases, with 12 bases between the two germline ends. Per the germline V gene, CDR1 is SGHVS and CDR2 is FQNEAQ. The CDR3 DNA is TGTGCCAGCAGCTTAGGGCCGCCAGGGCATAATTCACCCCTCCACTTT. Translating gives CASSLGPPGHNSPLHF.

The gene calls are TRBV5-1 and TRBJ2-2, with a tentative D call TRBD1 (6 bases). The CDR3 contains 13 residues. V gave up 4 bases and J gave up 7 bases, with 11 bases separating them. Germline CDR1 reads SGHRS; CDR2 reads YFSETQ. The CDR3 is CASSRRQDGELFF. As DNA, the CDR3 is TGCGCCAGCAGCCGGAGACAGGACGGGGAGCTGTTTTTT.

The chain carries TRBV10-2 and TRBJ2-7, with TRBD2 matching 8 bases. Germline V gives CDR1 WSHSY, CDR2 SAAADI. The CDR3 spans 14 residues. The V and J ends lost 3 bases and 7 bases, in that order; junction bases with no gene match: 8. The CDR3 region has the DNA TGCGCCAGCAGTGAAAGCGGGAGAGGAAGGGAGCAGTACTTC. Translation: CASSESGRGREQYF.

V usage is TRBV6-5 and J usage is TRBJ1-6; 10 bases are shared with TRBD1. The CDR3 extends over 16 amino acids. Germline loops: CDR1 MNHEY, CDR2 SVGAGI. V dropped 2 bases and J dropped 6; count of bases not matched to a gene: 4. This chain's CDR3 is CASSYEGTGVNSPLHF. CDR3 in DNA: TGTGCCAGCAGTTACGAGGGGACAGGGGTTAATTCACCCCTCCACTTT.

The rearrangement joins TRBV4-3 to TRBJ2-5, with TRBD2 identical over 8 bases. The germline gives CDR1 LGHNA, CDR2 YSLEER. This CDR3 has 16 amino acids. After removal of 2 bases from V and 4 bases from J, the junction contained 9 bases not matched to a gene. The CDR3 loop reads CASSQFSAGVGETQYF. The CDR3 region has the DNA TGCGCCAGCAGCCAATTTTCAGCGGGGGTGGGAGAGACCCAGTACTTC.

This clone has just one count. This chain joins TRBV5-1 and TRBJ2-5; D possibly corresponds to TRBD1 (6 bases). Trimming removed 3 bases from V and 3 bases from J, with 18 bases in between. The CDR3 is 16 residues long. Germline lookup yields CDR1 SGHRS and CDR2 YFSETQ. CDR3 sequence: CASSWDTGTGKETQYF. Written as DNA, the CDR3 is TGCGCCAGCAGCTGGGACACCGGGACGGGGAAAGAGACCCAGTACTTC.

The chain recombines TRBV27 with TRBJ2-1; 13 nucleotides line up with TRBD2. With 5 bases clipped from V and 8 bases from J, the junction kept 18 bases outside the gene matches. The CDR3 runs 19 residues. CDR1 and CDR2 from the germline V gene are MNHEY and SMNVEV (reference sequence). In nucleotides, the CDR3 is TGTGCCAGCAGTCCAGTCGGACTAGCGGGAGAATCTGGGCTGGATGAGCAGTTCTTC. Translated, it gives CASSPVGLAGESGLDEQFF.

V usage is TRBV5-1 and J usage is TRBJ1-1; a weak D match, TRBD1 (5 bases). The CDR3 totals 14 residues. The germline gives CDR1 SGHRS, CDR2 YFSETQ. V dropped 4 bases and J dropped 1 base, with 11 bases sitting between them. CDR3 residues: CASSLDRANTEAFF. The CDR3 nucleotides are TGCGCCAGCAGCCTAGACAGAGCGAACACTGAAGCTTTCTTT.

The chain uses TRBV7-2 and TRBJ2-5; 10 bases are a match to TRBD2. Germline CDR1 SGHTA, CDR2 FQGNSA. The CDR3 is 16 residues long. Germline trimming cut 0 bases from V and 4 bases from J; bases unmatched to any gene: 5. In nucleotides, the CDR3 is TGTGCCAGCAGCTTAGCGGCTAGCGGGGGAGGAGAGACCCAGTACTTC. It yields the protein CASSLAASGGGETQYF.

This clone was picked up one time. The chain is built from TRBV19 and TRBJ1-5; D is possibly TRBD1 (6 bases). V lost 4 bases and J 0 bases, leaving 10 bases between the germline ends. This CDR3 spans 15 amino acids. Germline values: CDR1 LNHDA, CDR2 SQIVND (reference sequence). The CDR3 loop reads CASSKQGDSNQPQHF. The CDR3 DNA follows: TGTGCCAGTAGTAAACAGGGCGATAGCAATCAGCCCCAGCATTTT.

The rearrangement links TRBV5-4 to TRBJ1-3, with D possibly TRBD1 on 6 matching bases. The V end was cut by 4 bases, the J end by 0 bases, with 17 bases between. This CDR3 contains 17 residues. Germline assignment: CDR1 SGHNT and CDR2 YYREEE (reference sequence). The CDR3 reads CASSLEPGHPSGNTIYF. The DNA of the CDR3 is TGTGCCAGCAGCCTCGAACCGGGACACCCCTCTGGAAACACCATATATTTT.

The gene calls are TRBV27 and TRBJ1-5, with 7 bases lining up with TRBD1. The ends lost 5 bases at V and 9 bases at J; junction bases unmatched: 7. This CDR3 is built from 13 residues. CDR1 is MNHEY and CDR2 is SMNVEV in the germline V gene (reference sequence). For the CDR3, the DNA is TGTGCCAGCAGTCTGGGCAGGGACAGGCCCCAGCATTTT. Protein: CASSLGRDRPQHF.

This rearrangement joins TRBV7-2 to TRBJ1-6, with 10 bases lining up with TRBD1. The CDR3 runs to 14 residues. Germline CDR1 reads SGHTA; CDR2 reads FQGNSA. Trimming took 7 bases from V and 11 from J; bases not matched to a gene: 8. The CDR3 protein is CASNQVGQGTPLHF. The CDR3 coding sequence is TGTGCCAGCAATCAAGTGGGACAGGGGACACCCCTCCACTTT.

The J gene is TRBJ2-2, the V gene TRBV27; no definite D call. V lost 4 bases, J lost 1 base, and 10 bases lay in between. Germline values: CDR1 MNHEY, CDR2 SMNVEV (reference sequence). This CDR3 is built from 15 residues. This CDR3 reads CASSYNSRNTGELFF. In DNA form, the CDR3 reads TGTGCCAGCAGTTACAATAGCAGGAACACCGGGGAGCTGTTTTTT.

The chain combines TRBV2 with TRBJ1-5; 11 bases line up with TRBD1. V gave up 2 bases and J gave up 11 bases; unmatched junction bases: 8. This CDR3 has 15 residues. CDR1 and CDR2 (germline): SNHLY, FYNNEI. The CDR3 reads CASSEQGQGGVAQHF. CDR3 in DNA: TGTGCCAGCAGTGAACAGGGACAGGGGGGGGTAGCCCAGCATTTT.

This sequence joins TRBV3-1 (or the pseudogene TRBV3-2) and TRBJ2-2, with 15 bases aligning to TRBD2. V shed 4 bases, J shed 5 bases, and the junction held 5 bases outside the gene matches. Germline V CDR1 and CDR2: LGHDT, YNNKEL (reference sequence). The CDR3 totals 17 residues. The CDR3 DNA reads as TGTGCCAGCAGCCGGACTAGCGGGGGGGCTGATACCGGGGAGCTGTTTTTT. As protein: CASSRTSGGADTGELFF.

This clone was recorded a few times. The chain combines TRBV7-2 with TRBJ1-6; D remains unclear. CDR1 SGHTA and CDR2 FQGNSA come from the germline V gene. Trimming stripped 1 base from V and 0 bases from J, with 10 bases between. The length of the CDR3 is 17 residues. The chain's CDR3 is CASSLERGGSYNSPLHF. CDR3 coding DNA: TGTGCCAGCAGCTTAGAGCGGGGTGGCTCCTATAATTCACCCCTCCACTTT.

The CDR3 bases are TGTGCCAGCAGCCCCGGGAGGACAGGGCCGAACACCGGGGAGCTGTTTTTT. This gives the protein CASSPGRTGPNTGELFF. The rearrangement uses TRBV9 and TRBJ2-2; possible D gene TRBD1, 8 bases. CDR3 length: 17 residues. Germline CDR1 SGDLS, CDR2 YYNGEE. V was shortened by 4 bases and J by 0 bases, with 16 bases between the two germline ends.

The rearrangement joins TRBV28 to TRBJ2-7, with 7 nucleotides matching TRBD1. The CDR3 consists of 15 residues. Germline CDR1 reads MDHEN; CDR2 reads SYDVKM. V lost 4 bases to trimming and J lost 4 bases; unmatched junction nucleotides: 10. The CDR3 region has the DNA TGTGCCAGCAGTTCCACCCCGGGACAGCGTTACGAGCAGTACTTC. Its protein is CASSSTPGQRYEQYF.

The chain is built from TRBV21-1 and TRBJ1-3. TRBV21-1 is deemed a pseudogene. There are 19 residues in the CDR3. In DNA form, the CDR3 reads TGTGCCAGCAGCAAATGCCCGGGACTAAGGTATAGCTCTGGAAACACCATATATTTT. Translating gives CASSKCPGLRYSSGNTIYF.

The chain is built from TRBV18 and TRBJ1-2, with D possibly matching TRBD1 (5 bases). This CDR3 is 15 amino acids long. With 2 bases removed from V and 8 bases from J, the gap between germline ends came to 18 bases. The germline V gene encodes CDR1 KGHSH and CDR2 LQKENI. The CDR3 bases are TGTGCCAGCTCACCAACCGTACAGGTAGAGGAGGGCTACACCTTC. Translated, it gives CASSPTVQVEEGYTF.

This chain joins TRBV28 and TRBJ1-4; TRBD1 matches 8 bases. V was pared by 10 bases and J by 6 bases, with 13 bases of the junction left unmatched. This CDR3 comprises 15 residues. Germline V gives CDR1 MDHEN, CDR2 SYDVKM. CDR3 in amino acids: CATYPADRADEKLFF. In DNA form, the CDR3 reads TGTGCCACCTACCCAGCGGACAGGGCAGATGAAAAACTGTTTTTT.

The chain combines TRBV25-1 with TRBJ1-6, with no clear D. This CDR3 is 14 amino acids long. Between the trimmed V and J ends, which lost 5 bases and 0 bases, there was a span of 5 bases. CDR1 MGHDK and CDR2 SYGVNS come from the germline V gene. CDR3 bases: TGTGCCAGCAGTTTTCTCTCCTATAATTCACCCCTCCACTTT. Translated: CASSFLSYNSPLHF.